The source of this TCR beta chain is a study of blood T cell repertoires in COVID-19. The protocol was immunoSEQ multiplex PCR, while the TCRdb copy is restricted to in-frame clones and leaves out a portion. This table has fewer than 250,000 clones, roughly 90% appearing once. CDR1 is SGDLS and CDR2 is YYNGEE in the germline V gene. This CDR3 contains 12 residues. The ends were cut back, 4 bases at V and 9 bases at J, with 12 bases in the middle. This receptor was obtained from a man younger than 40 who had been exposed to COVID-19. Sequenced input: PBMCs or T cells enriched from blood (not recorded which). V usage is TRBV9 and J usage is TRBJ2-3; D gene uncertain. The CDR3 here is CASSQSDETQYF. The CDR3 coding sequence is TGTGCCAGCAGCCAAAGCGACGAGACGCAGTATTTT.